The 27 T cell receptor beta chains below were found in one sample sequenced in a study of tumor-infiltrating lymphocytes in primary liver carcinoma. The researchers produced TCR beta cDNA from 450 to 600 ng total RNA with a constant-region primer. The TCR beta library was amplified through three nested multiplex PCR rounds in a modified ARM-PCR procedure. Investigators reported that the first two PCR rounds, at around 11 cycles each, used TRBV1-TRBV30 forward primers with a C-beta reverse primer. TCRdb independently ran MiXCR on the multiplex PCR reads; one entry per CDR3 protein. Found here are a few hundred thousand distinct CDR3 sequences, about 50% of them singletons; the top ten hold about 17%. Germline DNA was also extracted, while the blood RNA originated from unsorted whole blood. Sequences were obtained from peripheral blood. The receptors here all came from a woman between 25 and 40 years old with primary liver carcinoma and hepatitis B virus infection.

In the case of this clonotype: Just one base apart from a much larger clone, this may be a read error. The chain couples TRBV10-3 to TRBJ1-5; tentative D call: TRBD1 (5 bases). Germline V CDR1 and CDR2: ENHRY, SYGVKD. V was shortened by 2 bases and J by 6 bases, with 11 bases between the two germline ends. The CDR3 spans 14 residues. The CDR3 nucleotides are TGTGCCATCAGTGAGACGAGAGGGGTTCAGCCCCAGCATTTT. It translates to CAISETRGVQPQHF.

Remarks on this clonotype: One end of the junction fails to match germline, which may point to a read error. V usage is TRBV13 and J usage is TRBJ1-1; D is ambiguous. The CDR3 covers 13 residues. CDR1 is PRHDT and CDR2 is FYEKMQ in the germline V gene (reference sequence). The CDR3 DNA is TGTGCCAGCGGCTTACTCGGCAGCACTGAAGCTTTCTTT. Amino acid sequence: CASGLLGSTEAFF.

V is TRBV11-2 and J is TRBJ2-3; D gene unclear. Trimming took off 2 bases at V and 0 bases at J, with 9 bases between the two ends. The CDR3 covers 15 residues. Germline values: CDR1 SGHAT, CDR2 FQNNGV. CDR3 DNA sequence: TGTGCCAGCAGCTTAAACGGAACGAGCACAGATACGCAGTATTTT. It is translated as CASSLNGTSTDTQYF.

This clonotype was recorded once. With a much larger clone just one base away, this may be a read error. Here the CDR3 DNA reads TGTGCTAGTGGTTTGGGGACTAACTACGATCAGTACTTC. It codes for CASGLGTNYDQYF. The rearrangement uses TRBV12-5 and TRBJ2-7; D might be TRBD2 (6 bases). CDR3 length equals 13 residues. CDR1 is LGHNT, CDR2 FRNRAP, per germline.

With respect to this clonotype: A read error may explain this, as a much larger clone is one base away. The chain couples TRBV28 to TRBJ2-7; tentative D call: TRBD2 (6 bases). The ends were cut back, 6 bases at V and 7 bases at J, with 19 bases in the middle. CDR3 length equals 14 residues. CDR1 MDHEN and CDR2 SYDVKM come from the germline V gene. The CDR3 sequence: CASRKGLAGEEQYF. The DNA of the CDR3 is TGTGCCAGCAGAAAGGGACTCGCCGGGGAGGAGCAGTACTTC.

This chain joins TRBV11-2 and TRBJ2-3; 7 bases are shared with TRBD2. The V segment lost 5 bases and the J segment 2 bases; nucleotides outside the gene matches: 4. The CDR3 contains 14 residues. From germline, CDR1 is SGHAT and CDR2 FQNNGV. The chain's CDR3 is CASSRAGNTDTQYF. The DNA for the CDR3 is TGTGCCAGCAGCCGAGCGGGGAACACAGATACGCAGTATTTT.

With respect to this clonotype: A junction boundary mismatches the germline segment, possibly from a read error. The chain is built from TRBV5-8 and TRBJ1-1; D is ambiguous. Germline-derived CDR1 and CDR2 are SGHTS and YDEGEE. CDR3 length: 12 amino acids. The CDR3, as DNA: TGTGCCAGCACAGCAATGAACTCTGAAGCTTTCTTT. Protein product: CASTAMNSEAFF.

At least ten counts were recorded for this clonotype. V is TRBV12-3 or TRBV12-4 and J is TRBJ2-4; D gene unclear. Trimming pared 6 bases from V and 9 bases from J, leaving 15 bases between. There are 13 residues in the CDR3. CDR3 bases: TGTGCCAGCAGCCGCGATACGGTCGGCATTCAGTACTTC. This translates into CASSRDTVGIQYF.

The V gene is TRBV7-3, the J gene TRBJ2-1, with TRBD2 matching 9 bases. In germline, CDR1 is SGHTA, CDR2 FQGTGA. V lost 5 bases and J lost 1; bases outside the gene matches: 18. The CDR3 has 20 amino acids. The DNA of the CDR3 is TGTGCCAGCAGCACCCCAATAGGGGGTAGCGGGAGTAGGTCCTACAATGAGCAGTTCTTC. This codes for CASSTPIGGSGSRSYNEQFF.

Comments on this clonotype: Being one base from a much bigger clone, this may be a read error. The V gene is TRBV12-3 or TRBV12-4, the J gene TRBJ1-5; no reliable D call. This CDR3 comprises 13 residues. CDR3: CASSFTTDQPHHF. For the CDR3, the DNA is TGTGCGAGCAGCTTCACTACGGATCAGCCCCATCATTTT.

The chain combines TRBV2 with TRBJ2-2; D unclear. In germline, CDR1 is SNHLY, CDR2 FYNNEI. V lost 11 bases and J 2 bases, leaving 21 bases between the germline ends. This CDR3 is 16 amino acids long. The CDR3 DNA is TGTGCCGGTACACCCGGCGGACGGAAAAACACCGGGGAGCTGTTTTTT. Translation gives CAGTPGGRKNTGELFF.

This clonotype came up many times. Here the CDR3 reads CASSRFPGQGLDTQYF. CDR3 in DNA: TGCGCCAGCAGCCGCTTTCCTGGACAGGGATTGGATACGCAGTATTTT. V usage is TRBV4-3 and J usage is TRBJ2-3; the match to TRBD1 covers 8 bases. Germline V CDR1 and CDR2: LGHNA, YSLEER. CDR3 length equals 16 residues. V shed 4 bases, J shed 6 bases, and the junction held 12 bases outside the gene matches.

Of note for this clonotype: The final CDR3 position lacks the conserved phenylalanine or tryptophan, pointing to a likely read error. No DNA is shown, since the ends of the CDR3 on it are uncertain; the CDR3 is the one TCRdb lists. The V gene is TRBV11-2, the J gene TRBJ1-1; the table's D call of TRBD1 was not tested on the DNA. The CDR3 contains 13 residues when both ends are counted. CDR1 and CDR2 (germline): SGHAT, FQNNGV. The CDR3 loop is CASSLWAGTEAFS.

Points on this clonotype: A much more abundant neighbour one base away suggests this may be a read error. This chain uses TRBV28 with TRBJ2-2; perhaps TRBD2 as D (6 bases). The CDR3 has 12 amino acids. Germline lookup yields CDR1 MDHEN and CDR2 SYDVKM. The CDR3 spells CASSFNTGGLFF. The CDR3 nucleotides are TGTGCCAGCAGTTTTAACACCGGGGGGCTGTTTTTT.

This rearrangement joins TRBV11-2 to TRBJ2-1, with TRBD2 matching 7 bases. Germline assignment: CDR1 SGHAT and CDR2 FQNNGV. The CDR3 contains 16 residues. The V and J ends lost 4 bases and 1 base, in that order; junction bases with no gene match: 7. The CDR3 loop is CASSSGRAPSYNEQFF. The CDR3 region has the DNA TGTGCCAGCAGCTCTGGGAGGGCTCCTTCCTACAATGAGCAGTTCTTC.

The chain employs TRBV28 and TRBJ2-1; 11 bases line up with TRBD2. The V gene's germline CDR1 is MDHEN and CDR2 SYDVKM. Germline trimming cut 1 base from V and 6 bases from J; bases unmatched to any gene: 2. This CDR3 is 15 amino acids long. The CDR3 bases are TGTGCCAGCAGTTTATTTACTAGCGGGAGCAATGAGCAGTTCTTC. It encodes CASSLFTSGSNEQFF.

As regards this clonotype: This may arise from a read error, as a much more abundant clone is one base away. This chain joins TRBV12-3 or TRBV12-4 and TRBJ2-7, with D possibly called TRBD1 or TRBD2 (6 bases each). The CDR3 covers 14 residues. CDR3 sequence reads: CVSRRRGADYEQYF. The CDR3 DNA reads TGTGTCAGCAGACGAAGGGGGGCGGATTACGAGCAGTACTTC.

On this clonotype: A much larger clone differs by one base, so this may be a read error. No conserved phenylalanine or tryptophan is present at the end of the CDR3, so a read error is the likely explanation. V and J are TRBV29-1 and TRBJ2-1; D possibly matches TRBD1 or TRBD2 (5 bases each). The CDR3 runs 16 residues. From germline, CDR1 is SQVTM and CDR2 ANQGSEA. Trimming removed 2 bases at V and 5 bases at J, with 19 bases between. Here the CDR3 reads CSVETGARWSHNEQFL. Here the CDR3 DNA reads TGCAGCGTTGAAACCGGGGCGAGGTGGTCCCACAATGAGCAGTTCCTC.

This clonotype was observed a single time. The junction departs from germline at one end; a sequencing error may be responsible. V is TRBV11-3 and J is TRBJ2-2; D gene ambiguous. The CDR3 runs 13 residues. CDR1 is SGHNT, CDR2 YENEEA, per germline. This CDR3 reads CASRDLNTGELFF. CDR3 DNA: TGTGCCAGCAGGGACCTCAACACTGGGGAGCTGTTTTTT. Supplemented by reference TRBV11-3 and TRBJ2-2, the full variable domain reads EAGVVQSPRYKIIEKKQPVAFWCNPISGHNTLYWYLQNLGQGPELLIRYENEEAVDDSQLPKDRFSAERLKGVDSTLKIQPAELGDSAVYLCASRDLNTGELFFGEGSRLTVL.

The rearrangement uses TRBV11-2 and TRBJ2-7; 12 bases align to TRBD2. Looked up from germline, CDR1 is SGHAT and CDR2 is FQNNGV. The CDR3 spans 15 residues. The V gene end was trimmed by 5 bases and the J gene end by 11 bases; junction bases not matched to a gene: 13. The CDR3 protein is CASSLRLAGVREKYF. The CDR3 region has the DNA TGTGCCAGCAGCCTACGACTAGCGGGAGTCAGAGAGAAGTACTTC.

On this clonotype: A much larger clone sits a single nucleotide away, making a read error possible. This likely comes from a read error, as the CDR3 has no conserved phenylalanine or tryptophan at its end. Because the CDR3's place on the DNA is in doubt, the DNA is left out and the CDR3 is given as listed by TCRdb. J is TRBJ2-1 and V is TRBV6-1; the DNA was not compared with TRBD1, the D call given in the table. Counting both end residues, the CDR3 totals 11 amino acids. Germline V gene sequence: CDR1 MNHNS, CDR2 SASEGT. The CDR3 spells CASLRGNSEFS.

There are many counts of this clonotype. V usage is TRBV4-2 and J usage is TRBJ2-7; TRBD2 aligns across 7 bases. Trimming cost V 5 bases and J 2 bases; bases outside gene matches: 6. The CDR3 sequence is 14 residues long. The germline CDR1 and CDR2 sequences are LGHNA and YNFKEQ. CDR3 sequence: CASSTGTIPYEQYF. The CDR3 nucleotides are TGTGCCAGCAGCACCGGGACTATTCCCTACGAGCAGTACTTC.

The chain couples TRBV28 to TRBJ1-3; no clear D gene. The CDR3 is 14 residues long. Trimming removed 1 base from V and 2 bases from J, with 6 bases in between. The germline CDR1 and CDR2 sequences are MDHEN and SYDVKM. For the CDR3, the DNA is TGTGCCAGCAGTTTATTCGGCGCTGGAAACACCATATATTTT. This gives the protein CASSLFGAGNTIYF.

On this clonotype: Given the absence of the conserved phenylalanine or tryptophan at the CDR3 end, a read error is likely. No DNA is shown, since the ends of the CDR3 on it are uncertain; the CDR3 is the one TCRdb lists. This CDR3 is CASSPGHGDGYNL. The chain uses TRBV11-3 and TRBJ1-2; TRBD1 was called by the table and not checked on the DNA. The germline gives CDR1 SGHNT, CDR2 YENEEA. Counting both end residues, the CDR3 totals 13 amino acids.

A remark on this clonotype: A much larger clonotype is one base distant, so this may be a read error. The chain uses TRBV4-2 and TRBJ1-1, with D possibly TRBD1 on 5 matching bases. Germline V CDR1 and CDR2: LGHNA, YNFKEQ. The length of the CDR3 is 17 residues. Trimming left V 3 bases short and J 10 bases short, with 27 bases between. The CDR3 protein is CASSHSTGASVGNGAFF. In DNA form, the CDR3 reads TGTGCCAGCAGCCATTCCACCGGGGCTTCCGTCGGTAATGGAGCTTTCTTT.

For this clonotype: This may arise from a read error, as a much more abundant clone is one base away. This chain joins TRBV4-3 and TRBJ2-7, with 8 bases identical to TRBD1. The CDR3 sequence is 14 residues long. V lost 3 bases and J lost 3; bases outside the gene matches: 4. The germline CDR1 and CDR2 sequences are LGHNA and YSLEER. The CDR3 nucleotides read TGCGCCAGCAGCCACTCCGGACAGGGCTACGAGCAGTACTTC. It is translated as CASSHSGQGYEQYF.

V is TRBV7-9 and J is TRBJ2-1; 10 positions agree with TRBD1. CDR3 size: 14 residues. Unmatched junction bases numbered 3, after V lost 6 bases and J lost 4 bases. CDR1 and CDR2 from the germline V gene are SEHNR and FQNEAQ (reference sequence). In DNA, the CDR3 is TGTGCCAGCAGGGGACAGGGGTTTTACAATGAGCAGTTCTTC. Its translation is CASRGQGFYNEQFF.